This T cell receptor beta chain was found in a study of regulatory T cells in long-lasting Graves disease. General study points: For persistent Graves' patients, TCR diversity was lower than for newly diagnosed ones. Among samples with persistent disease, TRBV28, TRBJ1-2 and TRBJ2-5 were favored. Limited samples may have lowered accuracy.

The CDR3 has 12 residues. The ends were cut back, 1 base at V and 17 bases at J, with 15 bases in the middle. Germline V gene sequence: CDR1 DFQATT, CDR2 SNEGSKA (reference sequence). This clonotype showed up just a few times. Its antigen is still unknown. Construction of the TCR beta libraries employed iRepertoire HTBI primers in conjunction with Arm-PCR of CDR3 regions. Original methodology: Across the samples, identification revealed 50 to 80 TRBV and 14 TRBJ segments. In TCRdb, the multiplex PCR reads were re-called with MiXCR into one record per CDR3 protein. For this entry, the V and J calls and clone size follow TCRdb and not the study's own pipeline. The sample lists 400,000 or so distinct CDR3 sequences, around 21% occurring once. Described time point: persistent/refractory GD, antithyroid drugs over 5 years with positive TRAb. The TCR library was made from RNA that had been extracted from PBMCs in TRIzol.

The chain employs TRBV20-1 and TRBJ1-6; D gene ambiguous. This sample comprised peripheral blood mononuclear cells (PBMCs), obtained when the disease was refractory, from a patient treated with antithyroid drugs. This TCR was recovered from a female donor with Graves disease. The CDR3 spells CSARVEDSSVHF. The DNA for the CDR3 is TGCAGTGCTAGAGTCGAGGATTCTAGCGTCCACTTT.